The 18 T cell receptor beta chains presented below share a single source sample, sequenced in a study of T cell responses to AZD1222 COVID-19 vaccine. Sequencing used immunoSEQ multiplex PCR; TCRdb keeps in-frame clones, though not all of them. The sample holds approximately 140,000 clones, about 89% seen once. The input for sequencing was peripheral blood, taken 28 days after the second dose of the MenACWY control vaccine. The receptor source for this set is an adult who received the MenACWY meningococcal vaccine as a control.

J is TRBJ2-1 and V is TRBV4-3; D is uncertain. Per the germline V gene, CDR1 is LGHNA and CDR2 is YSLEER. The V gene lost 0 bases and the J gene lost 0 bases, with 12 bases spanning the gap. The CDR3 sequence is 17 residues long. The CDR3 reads CASSQDGFGSSYNEQFF. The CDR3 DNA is TGCGCCAGCAGCCAAGATGGGTTCGGCAGCTCCTACAATGAGCAGTTCTTC.

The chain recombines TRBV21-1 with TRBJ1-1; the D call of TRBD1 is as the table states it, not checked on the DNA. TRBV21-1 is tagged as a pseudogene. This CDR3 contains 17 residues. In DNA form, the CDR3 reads TGTGCCAGCAGCAACCGGCCCTGTGGGACAGACAACACTGAAGCTTTCTTT. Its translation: CASSNRPCGTDNTEAFF.

Written as DNA, the CDR3 is TGTGCCACCAGTGATGCGGGTTCGGTTGCCCAGCATTTT. Residues: CATSDAGSVAQHF. This sequence joins TRBV24-1 and TRBJ1-5, with no clear D. V was shortened by 3 bases and J by 11 bases, with 13 bases between the two germline ends. The CDR3 length is 13 residues. Germline V lookup: CDR1 KGHDR, CDR2 SFDVKD.

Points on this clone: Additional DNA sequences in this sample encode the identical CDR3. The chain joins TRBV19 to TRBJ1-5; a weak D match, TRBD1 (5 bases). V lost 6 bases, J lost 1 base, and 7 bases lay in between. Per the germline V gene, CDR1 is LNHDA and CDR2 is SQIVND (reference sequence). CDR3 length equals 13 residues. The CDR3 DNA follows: TGTGCCAGTAGCAGGGTAAGCAATCAGCCCCAGCATTTT. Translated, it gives CASSRVSNQPQHF.

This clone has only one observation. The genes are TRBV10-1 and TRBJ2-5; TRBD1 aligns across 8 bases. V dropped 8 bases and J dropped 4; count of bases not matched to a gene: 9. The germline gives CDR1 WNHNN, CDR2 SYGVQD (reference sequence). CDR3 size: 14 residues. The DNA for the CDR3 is TGCGCCAGCGGCGACAGGGGATTTCGAGAGACCCAGTACTTC. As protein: CASGDRGFRETQYF.

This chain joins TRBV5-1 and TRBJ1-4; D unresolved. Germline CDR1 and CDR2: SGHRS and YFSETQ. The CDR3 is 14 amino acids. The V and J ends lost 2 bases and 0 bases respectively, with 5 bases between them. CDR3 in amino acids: CASSLSTTNEKLFF. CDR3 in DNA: TGCGCCAGCAGCTTAAGCACAACTAATGAAAAACTGTTTTTT.

Here the CDR3 reads CASSRNPTSGLLTDTQYF. The CDR3 DNA reads as TGCGCCAGCAGCCGCAACCCGACTAGCGGCCTACTCACAGATACGCAGTATTTT. The chain couples TRBV4-3 to TRBJ2-3; the match to TRBD2 covers 9 bases. This CDR3 contains 18 residues. Looked up from germline, CDR1 is LGHNA and CDR2 is YSLEER. V lost 4 bases, J lost 2 bases, and 13 bases stayed unmatched.

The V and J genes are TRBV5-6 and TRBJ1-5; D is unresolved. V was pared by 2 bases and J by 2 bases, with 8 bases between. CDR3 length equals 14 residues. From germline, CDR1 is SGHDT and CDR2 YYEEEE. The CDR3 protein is CASSLGPGNQPQHF. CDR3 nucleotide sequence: TGTGCCAGCAGCTTAGGACCCGGCAATCAGCCCCAGCATTTT.

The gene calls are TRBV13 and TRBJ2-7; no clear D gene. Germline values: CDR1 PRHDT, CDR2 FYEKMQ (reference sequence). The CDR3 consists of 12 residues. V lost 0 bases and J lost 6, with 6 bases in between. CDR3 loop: CASSLGVSEQYF. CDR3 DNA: TGTGCCAGCAGCTTAGGCGTTTCCGAGCAGTACTTC.

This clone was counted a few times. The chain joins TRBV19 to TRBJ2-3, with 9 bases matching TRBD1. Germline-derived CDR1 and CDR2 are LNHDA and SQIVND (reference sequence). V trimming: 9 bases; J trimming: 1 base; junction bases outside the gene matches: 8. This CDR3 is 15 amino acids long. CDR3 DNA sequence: TGTGCCAGCCACAGGGGGCTCGGTCGCACAGATACGCAGTATTTT. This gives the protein CASHRGLGRTDTQYF.

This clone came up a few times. In DNA, the CDR3 is TGTGCCAGCAGTGGGATTCAGTACCAAGAGACCCAGTACTTC. Encoded protein: CASSGIQYQETQYF. The chain combines TRBV28 with TRBJ2-5; D remains unclear. V gave up 5 bases and J gave up 0 bases, with 10 bases separating them. Germline loops: CDR1 MDHEN, CDR2 SYDVKM. The CDR3 has 14 residues.

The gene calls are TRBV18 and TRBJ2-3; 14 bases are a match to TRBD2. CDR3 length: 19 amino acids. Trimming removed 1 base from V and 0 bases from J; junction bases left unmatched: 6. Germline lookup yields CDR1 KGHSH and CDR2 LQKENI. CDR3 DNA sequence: TGTGCCAGCTCACCACTCTCGACTAGCGGGAGGGCCAGCACAGATACGCAGTATTTT. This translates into CASSPLSTSGRASTDTQYF.

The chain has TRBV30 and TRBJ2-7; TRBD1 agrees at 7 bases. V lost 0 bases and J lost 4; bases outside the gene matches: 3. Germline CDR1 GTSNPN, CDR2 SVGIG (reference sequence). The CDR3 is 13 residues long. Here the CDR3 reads CAWSVGGGYEQYF. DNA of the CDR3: TGTGCCTGGAGTGTAGGGGGCGGGTACGAGCAGTACTTC. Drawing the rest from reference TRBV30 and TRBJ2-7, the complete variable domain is SQTIHQWPATLVQPVGSPLSLECTVEGTSNPNLYWYRQAAGRGLQLLFYSVGIGQISSEVPQNLSASRPQDRQFILSSKKLLLSDSGFYLCAWSVGGGYEQYFGPGTRLTVT.

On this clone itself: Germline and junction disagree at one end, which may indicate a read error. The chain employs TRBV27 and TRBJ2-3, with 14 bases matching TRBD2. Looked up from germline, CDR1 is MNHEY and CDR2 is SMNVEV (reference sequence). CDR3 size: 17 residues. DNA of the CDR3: TGTGCCAGCAGTCTATCCGGGACTAGCGGGAGAACAGATACGCAGTATTTT. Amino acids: CASSLSGTSGRTDTQYF.

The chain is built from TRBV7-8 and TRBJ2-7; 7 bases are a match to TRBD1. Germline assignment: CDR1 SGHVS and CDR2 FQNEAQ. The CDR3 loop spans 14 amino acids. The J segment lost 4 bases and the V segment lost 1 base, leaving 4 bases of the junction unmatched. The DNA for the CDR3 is TGTGCCAGCAGCTTAGGGGACAGCGGATACGAGCAGTACTTC. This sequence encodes CASSLGDSGYEQYF.

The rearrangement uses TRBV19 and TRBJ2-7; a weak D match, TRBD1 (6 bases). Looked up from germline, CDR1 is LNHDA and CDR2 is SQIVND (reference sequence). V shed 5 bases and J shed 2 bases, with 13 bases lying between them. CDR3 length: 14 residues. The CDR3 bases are TGTGCCAGTAGTTCAGTACAGGGAACCTACGAGCAGTACTTC. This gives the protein CASSSVQGTYEQYF. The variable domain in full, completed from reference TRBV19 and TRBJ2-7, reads DGGITQSPKYLFRKEGQNVTLSCEQNLNHDAMYWYRQDPGQGLRLIYYSQIVNDFQKGDIAEGYSVSREKKESFPLTVTSAQKNPTAFYLCASSSVQGTYEQYFGPGTRLTVT.

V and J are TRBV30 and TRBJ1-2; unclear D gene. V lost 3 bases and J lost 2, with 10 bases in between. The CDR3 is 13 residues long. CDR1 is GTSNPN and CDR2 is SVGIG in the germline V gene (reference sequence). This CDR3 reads CAWREGQNYGYTF. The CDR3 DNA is TGTGCCTGGAGGGAAGGGCAGAACTATGGCTACACCTTC.

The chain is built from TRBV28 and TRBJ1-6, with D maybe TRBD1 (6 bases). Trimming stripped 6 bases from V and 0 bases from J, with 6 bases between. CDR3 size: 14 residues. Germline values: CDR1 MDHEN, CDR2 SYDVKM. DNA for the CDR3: TGTGCCAGCAGGGACAGCTCCTATAATTCACCCCTCCACTTT. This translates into CASRDSSYNSPLHF.